This is a list of T cell receptor beta chains from one sample in a study of OX40 agonist ivuxolimab in advanced cancers. The table came from immunoSEQ multiplex PCR; TCRdb's copy has only in-frame clones and leaves some out. The sample shows under 80,000 clones, about 85% of them seen only once. The source material was CD4+ or CD8+ T cells sorted from blood, sampled in a trial of the OX40 agonist ivuxolimab. These receptors all stem from an adult with an advanced solid tumor such as melanoma, head and neck, liver or kidney cancer. Each CDR3 is given with its conserved first and last residue. Each record gives: D gene, J gene, clone size, V gene, CDR3 DNA, CDR3 protein. The D gene is left open where the match is weak. Clone size is given for some rows only: seen once, a few or many times, or a class if the clone is expanded.

TRBD2 TRBJ2-2 NA TRBV7-9 TGTGCCAGCACCCCACTCCGGGGGGGGGACACCGGGGAGCTGTTTTTT CASTPLRGGDTGELFF
NA TRBJ1-1 NA TRBV6-5 TGTGCCAGCAGTTACGGGAGAGAAGCTTTCTTT CASSYGREAFF
NA TRBJ1-2 once TRBV30 TGTGCCTGGAGTGTACAAAGGGACCTCTATGGCTACACCTTC CAWSVQRDLYGYTF
TRBD1 TRBJ2-3 NA TRBV7-8 TGTGCCAGCAGCGTGACAGGGGTTAGCACAGATACGCAGTATTTT CASSVTGVSTDTQYF
NA TRBJ2-7 few TRBV2 TGTGCCAGCAGCAGGAATCCTCCAGGGGAGCAGTACTTC CASSRNPPGEQYF
NA TRBJ2-7 NA TRBV20-1 TGCAGTGCTAGGAGCTCCTACGAGCAGTACTTC CSARSSYEQYF
TRBD2 TRBJ2-7 NA TRBV5-1 TGCGCCAGCAGCTTGGTGTCGGGAGGGCCGGTCGAGCAGTACTTC CASSLVSGGPVEQYF
NA TRBJ1-4 NA TRBV6-5 TGTGCCAGCAGTTACGGGCAGGGAGGGGAAAAACTGTTTTTT CASSYGQGGEKLFF
NA TRBJ2-2 NA TRBV7-2 TGTGCCAGCAGCCAGGGACAGAACACCGGGGAGCTGTTTTTT CASSQGQNTGELFF
TRBD1 TRBJ2-7 NA TRBV10-3 TGTGCCATCAGTTTGACAGGGGGGTACGAGCAGTACTTC CAISLTGGYEQYF
NA TRBJ1-1 NA TRBV7-3 TGTGCCAGCAGCTTCCTTATGAACACTGAAGCTTTCTTT CASSFLMNTEAFF
NA TRBJ1-2 once TRBV7-2 TGTGCCACCAAACGAGGGGGGGATAACTATGGCTACACCTTC CATKRGGDNYGYTF
NA TRBJ2-7 NA TRBV30 TGTGCCTGGCGGCATACCGGGACACTATTATACGAGCAGTACTTC CAWRHTGTLLYEQYF
TRBD2 TRBJ2-5 NA TRBV9 TGTGCCAGCAGCCCCGGGGGGAGGGGGACCCAGTACTTC CASSPGGRGTQYF
NA TRBJ1-1 NA TRBV10-2 TGCGCCAGCAGCCTTACAGCCGCGGAAGCTTTCTTT CASSLTAAEAFF
NA TRBJ2-2 once TRBV4-1 TGCGCCAGCAGCCATGGAGGGAGGAACACCGGGGAGCTGTTTTTT CASSHGGRNTGELFF
NA TRBJ2-5 NA TRBV5-5 TGTGCCAGCAGCCCGACGATGAACCAAGAGACCCAGTACTTC CASSPTMNQETQYF
NA TRBJ1-2 NA TRBV7-2 TGTGCCAGCAGCTTATGGGGGGAGCTTGGCTACACCTTC CASSLWGELGYTF
NA TRBJ1-1 few TRBV30 TGTGCCTGGAGTCCGGGGGGGAACACTGAAGCTTTCTTT CAWSPGGNTEAFF
TRBD1 TRBJ2-2 NA TRBV6-6 TGTGCCAGCAGAGAGGGACAGGGGGGAACCGGGGAGCTGTTTTTT CASREGQGGTGELFF
TRBD2 TRBJ2-1 NA TRBV5-1 TGCGCCAGCAGCGAGGGACTAGCGGGAGGGGTAATCGGTAATGAGCAGTTCTTC CASSEGLAGGVIGNEQFF
NA TRBJ2-3 once TRBV5-1 TGCGCCAGCAGCTTGGTAGGCACAGATACGCAGTATTTT CASSLVGTDTQYF
TRBD1 TRBJ2-3 NA TRBV29-1 TGCAGCGTTGAAATCCCGGACAGGGGGCGGACAGATACGCAGTATTTT CSVEIPDRGRTDTQYF
NA TRBJ2-7 NA TRBV9 TGTGCCAGCAGCGTAGGAGGGGGGAGTGAGCAGTACTTC CASSVGGGSEQYF
NA TRBJ2-4 NA TRBV5-1 TGCGCCAGCAGCTTGTCACTAGCCAAAAACATTCAGTACTTC CASSLSLAKNIQYF
NA TRBJ1-1 NA TRBV2 TGTGCCAGCAGTTTTTCTACAGTCGGCACTGAAGCTTTCTTT CASSFSTVGTEAFF
TRBD1 TRBJ1-1 once TRBV19 TGTGCCAGTAGGCGAATCGGACAGGGGGAGGGCACTGAAGCTTTCTTT CASRRIGQGEGTEAFF